What follows is one T cell receptor (beta chain) and its context. What it binds is not known. The sample belongs to a study of OX40 agonist ivuxolimab in advanced cancers. Study context: Six ivuxolimab dose levels, 0.01 to 10 mg/kg, were given intravenously every 2 weeks. Hepatocellular carcinoma, melanoma, renal cell or head and neck cancer occurred in dose-escalation patients. The study's findings and limits: Clonal expansion from baseline to week 6 occurred in both CD4+ and CD8+ T cells.

V was trimmed by 5 bases and J by 0 bases, leaving 7 bases between them. CDR3 length: 13 residues. Germline CDR1 reads SGHTA; CDR2 reads FQGTGA. The method was immunoSEQ multiplex PCR; TCRdb's version includes in-frame clones alone and lacks a portion of them. This sample has tens of thousands of clones; roughly nine tenths occur once, and the top ten carry less than 0.2%. This clonotype was obtained from an adult with an advanced solid tumor such as melanoma, head and neck, liver or kidney cancer. The chain uses TRBV7-3 and TRBJ1-1; D unresolved. The sample was CD4+ or CD8+ T cells sorted from blood, taken in a trial of the OX40 agonist ivuxolimab. The CDR3 DNA sequence: TGTGCCAGCAGCGACACCCTGAACACTGAAGCTTTCTTT. Protein product: CASSDTLNTEAFF.